These 28 T cell receptor beta chains share one sample of origin, sequenced in a study of persistence of HIV-infected CD4 T cells. This was the immunoSEQ version 4 assay in survey mode. Profiled with immunoSEQ multiplex PCR; TCRdb holds only in-frame clones, not every one. The table records approximately 32,000 clones, approximately 85% of them present only once. Antigens for these TCRs are unknown. An overlapping HIV-1 Gag peptide pool stimulated these cells at about 0.94 ug/peptide/mL. Sorted nonresponding memory CD4+ T cells were CD40L-negative, CD69-negative, CD45RO-high. Material: CD4+ T cells sorted from PBMCs after roughly 18-hour stimulation, obtained from a patient who received antiretroviral therapy. The receptors were sampled from an adult woman with HIV who was CMV-seropositive.

The count of this clone is one. The chain uses TRBV12-5 and TRBJ2-5; D is ambiguous. V shed 6 bases and J shed 5 bases, with 7 bases lying between them. Germline V lookup: CDR1 LGHNT, CDR2 FRNRAP. This CDR3 has 11 amino acids. The CDR3 DNA reads TGTGCTAGTGGGGCGGAGGAGACCCAGTACTTC. It translates to CASGAEETQYF.

The V call is TRBV4-1, the J call TRBJ2-3; TRBD1 aligns across 7 bases. Germline V gives CDR1 MGHRA, CDR2 YSYEKL. V lost 6 bases, J lost 4 bases, and 10 bases stayed unmatched. The CDR3 is 15 amino acids. CDR3: CASSLTGAGADTQYF. The CDR3 DNA sequence: TGCGCCAGCAGTTTAACAGGGGCTGGGGCAGATACGCAGTATTTT.

This chain uses TRBV7-2 with TRBJ2-2, with D possibly TRBD1 on 6 matching bases. Germline V CDR1 and CDR2: SGHTA, FQGNSA. This CDR3 is 14 amino acids long. With 1 base removed from V and 3 bases from J, the gap between germline ends came to 6 bases. The CDR3 region has the DNA TGTGCCAGCAGCTTAGGACAGGACACCGGGGAGCTGTTTTTT. Translating it yields CASSLGQDTGELFF.

V gene TRBV6-2 or TRBV6-3 combines with J gene TRBJ1-1; D remains ambiguous. Germline V lookup: CDR1 MNHEY, CDR2 SVGEGT. The CDR3 is made up of 12 amino acids. With 0 bases removed from V and 6 bases from J, the gap between germline ends came to 5 bases. The CDR3 region has the DNA TGTGCCAGCAGTTACTCGGTTGCTGAAGCTTTCTTT. Its translation is CASSYSVAEAFF.

The rearrangement uses TRBV16 and TRBJ1-2; a weak D match, TRBD1 (5 bases). Germline CDR1 is KGHSY and CDR2 is FQNENV. The CDR3 runs 14 residues. The V end was cut by 0 bases, the J end by 5 bases, with 10 bases between. CDR3 sequence (DNA): TGTGCCAGCAGCCAATCTGGGACGGGTTATGGCTACACCTTC. Translation: CASSQSGTGYGYTF.

The chain joins TRBV15 to TRBJ1-6; a weak D match, TRBD1 (5 bases). Germline V gene lookup returns CDR1 LNHNV and CDR2 YYDKDF (reference sequence). V lost 0 bases to trimming and J lost 8 bases, with 14 bases between them. The CDR3 has 16 residues. DNA of the CDR3: TGTGCCACCAGCAGAGATGGGGCAGGGATTGATTCACCCCTCCACTTT. Amino acids: CATSRDGAGIDSPLHF.

The genes are TRBV6-5 and TRBJ1-1, with 7 bases fitting TRBD1. V was clipped by 6 bases and J by 3 bases; unmatched bases: 7. Germline V gene sequence: CDR1 MNHEY, CDR2 SVGAGI. The CDR3 is 14 residues long. The DNA for the CDR3 is TGTGCCAGCAGCTTCAGGGGGGGTGACACTGAAGCTTTCTTT. It is translated as CASSFRGGDTEAFF.

The chain employs TRBV6-5 and TRBJ2-7, with a tentative D call TRBD1 (6 bases). The CDR3 is 13 residues long. V was shortened by 4 bases and J by 3 bases, with 10 bases between the two germline ends. The germline CDR1 and CDR2 sequences are MNHEY and SVGAGI. CDR3 loop: CASSSGQFYEQYF. As DNA, the CDR3 is TGTGCCAGCAGTTCAGGACAGTTCTACGAGCAGTACTTC.

This sequence joins TRBV19 and TRBJ1-5, with TRBD1 identical over 8 bases. V trimming: 3 bases; J trimming: 3 bases; junction bases outside the gene matches: 7. This CDR3 comprises 16 residues. From germline, CDR1 is LNHDA and CDR2 SQIVND (reference sequence). This chain's CDR3 is CASSIEGQANNQPQHF. CDR3 in DNA: TGTGCCAGTAGTATCGAGGGACAGGCGAACAATCAGCCCCAGCATTTT. The whole variable domain, filled in from reference TRBV19 and TRBJ1-5, reads DGGITQSPKYLFRKEGQNVTLSCEQNLNHDAMYWYRQDPGQGLRLIYYSQIVNDFQKGDIAEGYSVSREKKESFPLTVTSAQKNPTAFYLCASSIEGQANNQPQHFGDGTRLSIL.

In this sample, this clone turned up a few times. This chain links TRBV10-3 with TRBJ1-2; D is possibly TRBD1 (6 bases). The CDR3 has 14 residues. Germline V gene sequence: CDR1 ENHRY, CDR2 SYGVKD. Trimming took off 6 bases at V and 1 base at J, with 12 bases between the two ends. The CDR3: CAISLTGVNYGYTF. In DNA, the CDR3 is TGTGCCATCAGCCTGACAGGAGTTAACTATGGCTACACCTTC.

This clone came up a few times. The rearrangement joins TRBV18 to TRBJ2-2, with D perhaps matching TRBD2 (6 bases). Germline V CDR1 and CDR2: KGHSH, LQKENI. The CDR3 is 16 residues long. V was cut by 6 bases and J by 6 bases, with 20 bases left in between. CDR3: CASSQSGEALAGELFF. CDR3 nucleotide sequence: TGTGCCAGCTCTCAATCGGGGGAGGCCCTGGCCGGGGAGCTGTTTTTT.

The rearrangement joins TRBV6-2 or TRBV6-3 to TRBJ2-7; 8 bases line up with TRBD1. Germline-derived CDR1 and CDR2 are MNHEY and SVGEGT. The length of the CDR3 is 13 residues. V was pared by 2 bases and J by 6 bases, with 3 bases of the junction left unmatched. CDR3 amino acids: CASSYKTGGEQYF. The CDR3 bases are TGTGCCAGCAGTTACAAAACAGGGGGCGAGCAGTACTTC.

This chain's CDR3 is CASSFTGNYGYTF. The CDR3 bases are TGTGCCAGCAGTTTCACAGGGAACTATGGCTACACCTTC. The V gene is TRBV27, the J gene TRBJ1-2; tentative D call: TRBD1 (6 bases). V gave up 3 bases and J gave up 2 bases, with 7 bases separating them. The CDR3 covers 13 residues. CDR1 and CDR2 from the germline V gene are MNHEY and SMNVEV (reference sequence).

This chain uses TRBV27 with TRBJ1-1, with D tentatively TRBD1 (5 bases). Trimming took 3 bases from V and 0 from J, leaving 14 bases between them. The CDR3 totals 16 residues. Germline assignment: CDR1 MNHEY and CDR2 SMNVEV (reference sequence). CDR3 sequence reads: CASSLVPGRVNTEAFF. The CDR3, as DNA: TGTGCCAGCAGTTTGGTCCCAGGGAGGGTGAACACTGAAGCTTTCTTT.

The V and J genes are TRBV15 and TRBJ2-3; D possibly matches TRBD1 or TRBD2 (6 bases each). V lost 0 bases, J lost 3 bases, and 16 bases lay in between. The CDR3 sequence is 17 residues long. Germline lookup yields CDR1 LNHNV and CDR2 YYDKDF (reference sequence). The CDR3 reads CATSRDRGGTQTDTQYF. CDR3 nucleotide sequence: TGTGCCACCAGCAGAGATCGAGGCGGGACACAAACAGATACGCAGTATTTT.

This chain connects TRBV3-1 (or the pseudogene TRBV3-2) to TRBJ1-2; D is perhaps TRBD1 (6 bases). Trimming stripped 2 bases from V and 3 bases from J, with 19 bases between. Germline loops: CDR1 LGHDT, CDR2 YNNKEL (reference sequence). The CDR3 extends over 17 amino acids. CDR3 nucleotide sequence: TGTGCCAGCAGCCAAAAGTGGGGGGGCAGGGGAGACTATGGCTACACCTTC. Encoded protein: CASSQKWGGRGDYGYTF.

This chain links TRBV28 with TRBJ2-7; D is uncertain. This CDR3 has 14 residues. Trimming shortened V by 7 bases and J by 0 bases, and 13 bases separated the two germline ends. Germline lookup yields CDR1 MDHEN and CDR2 SYDVKM. The CDR3 DNA reads TGTGCCAGCACCTTTGGTGATTCCTCCTACGAGCAGTACTTC. Amino acid sequence: CASTFGDSSYEQYF.

This chain links TRBV3-1 (or the pseudogene TRBV3-2) with TRBJ1-5; no clear D. The germline gives CDR1 LGHDT, CDR2 YNNKEL (reference sequence). V was trimmed by 1 base and J by 4 bases, leaving 8 bases between them. The CDR3 has 14 residues. DNA of the CDR3: TGTGCCAGCAGCCAAGGGTTCAGAAATCAGCCCCAGCATTTT. Encoded protein: CASSQGFRNQPQHF.

This clone has a handful of counts. The rearrangement links TRBV24-1 to TRBJ1-5; 7 nucleotides align to TRBD1. Germline lookup yields CDR1 KGHDR and CDR2 SFDVKD. Trimming took 9 bases from V and 2 from J; bases not matched to a gene: 9. This CDR3 contains 15 residues. The DNA for the CDR3 is TGTGCCACCCAGGGGGGCAGGTTCGGCAATCAGCCCCAGCATTTT. Its translation is CATQGGRFGNQPQHF.

This chain connects TRBV27 to TRBJ1-4; D is possibly TRBD1 (5 bases). V was cut by 6 bases and J by 4 bases, with 12 bases left in between. Germline V gene lookup returns CDR1 MNHEY and CDR2 SMNVEV (reference sequence). CDR3 length: 14 residues. Here the CDR3 DNA reads TGTGCCAGCAGACCCTCAGGGCGTAATGAAAAACTGTTTTTT. Its protein is CASRPSGRNEKLFF. Complete variable domain (other parts from reference TRBV27 and TRBJ1-4): EAQVTQNPRYLITVTGKKLTVTCSQNMNHEYMSWYRQDPGLGLRQIYYSMNVEVTDKGDVPEGYKVSRKEKRNFPLILESPSPNQTSLYFCASRPSGRNEKLFFGSGTQLSVL.

With respect to this clone: An end of the junction does not agree with germline; a read error may underlie this. This rearrangement joins TRBV4-1 to TRBJ2-1; D perhaps matches TRBD1 (5 bases). CDR3 length: 13 amino acids. Germline loops: CDR1 MGHRA, CDR2 YSYEKL. In DNA, the CDR3 is TGCGCCAGCAGACAAGAGTCAGGGATTGAGCAGTTCTTC. Translation gives CASRQESGIEQFF.

This rearrangement joins TRBV9 to TRBJ1-3, with D unresolved. This CDR3 region has 13 residues. Germline V gene lookup returns CDR1 SGDLS and CDR2 YYNGEE. Trimming removed 0 bases from V and 3 bases from J, with 4 bases in between. CDR3 amino acids: CASSVGLGNTIYF. Here the CDR3 DNA reads TGTGCCAGCAGCGTAGGGCTTGGAAACACCATATATTTT.

This clone has a single count. This chain links TRBV7-8 with TRBJ1-1; the match to TRBD1 covers 7 bases. The ends lost 6 bases at V and 1 base at J; junction bases unmatched: 8. CDR1 is SGHVS and CDR2 is FQNEAQ in the germline V gene. There are 15 residues in the CDR3. CDR3 protein: CASRSTGTANTEAFF. CDR3 nucleotide sequence: TGTGCCAGCAGGTCAACCGGGACAGCGAACACTGAAGCTTTCTTT.

The gene calls are TRBV7-8 and TRBJ2-2; D may be TRBD1 (5 bases). V was pared by 5 bases and J by 4 bases, with 17 bases between. Germline V lookup: CDR1 SGHVS, CDR2 FQNEAQ. CDR3 length equals 16 residues. CDR3 residues: CASSPDPTGFTGELFF. The CDR3 DNA reads as TGTGCCAGCAGCCCGGACCCTACAGGCTTCACCGGGGAGCTGTTTTTT.

This chain joins TRBV19 and TRBJ2-1; 8 nucleotides align to TRBD2. CDR3 length: 15 residues. In germline, CDR1 is LNHDA, CDR2 SQIVND (reference sequence). Trimming removed 3 bases from V and 9 bases from J; junction bases left unmatched: 10. CDR3 bases: TGTGCCAGTAGTATTTCCCTACTAGCGGTCCGTGAGCAGTTCTTC. Its protein is CASSISLLAVREQFF.

The genes are TRBV6-4 and TRBJ1-5; a weak D match, TRBD1 (6 bases). This CDR3 contains 15 residues. V gave up 1 base and J gave up 7 bases, with 14 bases separating them. The germline V gene has CDR1 MRHNA and CDR2 SNTAGT. CDR3 loop: CASSDLDRMGQPQHF. The DNA for the CDR3 is TGTGCCAGCAGTGACTTAGACAGGATGGGACAGCCCCAGCATTTT.

The V and J genes are TRBV9 and TRBJ2-7; unclear D gene. The germline V gene encodes CDR1 SGDLS and CDR2 YYNGEE. The CDR3 length is 14 residues. V lost 2 bases, J lost 4 bases, and 13 bases lay in between. CDR3 sequence (DNA): TGTGCCAGCAGCGTCCAGGACGGCCTTTACGAGCAGTACTTC. Encoded protein: CASSVQDGLYEQYF. Based on the CDR3 plus reference TRBV9 and TRBJ2-7, the full variable domain is DSGVTQTPKHLITATGQRVTLRCSPRSGDLSVYWYQQSLDQGLQFLIQYYNGEERAKGNILERFSAQQFPDLHSELNLSSLELGDSALYFCASSVQDGLYEQYFGPGTRLTVT.

By sample share, this clone is medium-sized. For the CDR3, the DNA is TGTGCCAGCAGCATAGTACAGGGGGCAGGTGAAGCTTTCTTT. Residues: CASSIVQGAGEAFF. This chain links TRBV7-2 with TRBJ1-1; 9 nucleotides match TRBD1. The germline V gene encodes CDR1 SGHTA and CDR2 FQGNSA. This CDR3 contains 14 residues. V shed 5 bases, J shed 7 bases, and the junction held 8 bases outside the gene matches.